Detailed here is one TCR beta chain. The antigen remains unidentified. While the first cohort had several hundred subjects, the donors belonged to the separate validation cohort of roughly 130 subjects. The data are from a study of cytomegalovirus exposure and HLA in healthy donors. Study outcomes and limitations: The classifier was said to identify cytomegalovirus status with high specificity and sensitivity. The listing of approximately 160 TCR beta chains classed them as cytomegalovirus-associated. The tendency of first-cohort TCR clusters to co-occur in the roughly 130 validation repertoires emerged from a later analysis.

CDR1 MNHEY and CDR2 SMNVEV come from the germline V gene (reference sequence). V was shortened by 9 bases and J by 3 bases, with 12 bases between the two germline ends. CDR3 length: 12 amino acids. Assay used: immunoSEQ multiplex PCR; TCRdb lists only in-frame clones, some missing. The sample records more than 95,000 clones, around nine tenths being singletons. This receptor was taken from a woman younger than 35 in good health and CMV-seronegative. The sequenced sample was PBMCs. The V gene is TRBV27, the J gene TRBJ2-7; D is ambiguous. The CDR3 reads CARSQVIYEQYF. The CDR3 bases are TGTGCCAGGTCACAAGTTATCTACGAGCAGTACTTC.